Listed here are 22 T cell receptor beta chains from one sample, sequenced in a study of blood T cell repertoires in COVID-19. Sequencing used immunoSEQ multiplex PCR; TCRdb keeps in-frame clones, though not all of them. The table shows over 80,000 clones, with 75% occurring only once. The specimen sequenced was peripheral blood. The origin of the receptors is a woman in her fifties or sixties with acute or convalescent COVID-19.

The chain links TRBV5-5 to TRBJ2-2; the match to TRBD2 covers 8 bases. The CDR3 length is 16 residues. With 0 bases clipped from V and 3 bases from J, the junction kept 4 bases outside the gene matches. Germline values: CDR1 SGHKS, CDR2 YYEKEE (reference sequence). The CDR3 nucleotides are TGTGCCAGCAGCTTGGTGCGGGGGGCAGACACCGGGGAGCTGTTTTTT. This sequence encodes CASSLVRGADTGELFF.

A few counts support this clone. The V call is TRBV27, the J call TRBJ2-2; TRBD2 agrees at 7 bases. The CDR3 consists of 20 residues. V was clipped by 2 bases and J by 0 bases; unmatched bases: 15. Germline V gene lookup returns CDR1 MNHEY and CDR2 SMNVEV (reference sequence). CDR3 sequence reads: CASSLRQKNMGGTNTGELFF. The CDR3 DNA is TGTGCCAGCAGTTTACGTCAAAAAAATATGGGGGGGACGAACACCGGGGAGCTGTTTTTT.

The chain couples TRBV19 to TRBJ1-6; D gene unclear. CDR1 and CDR2 from the germline V gene are LNHDA and SQIVND (reference sequence). Trimming stripped 6 bases from V and 0 bases from J, with 15 bases between. The CDR3 covers 17 residues. The CDR3 region has the DNA TGTGCCAGTAGGAACACTAAAGAAGGCTCCTATAATTCACCCCTCCACTTT. Translated, it gives CASRNTKEGSYNSPLHF.

The chain is built from TRBV25-1 and TRBJ1-6; D remains ambiguous. From germline, CDR1 is MGHDK and CDR2 SYGVNS. Trimming cost V 1 base and J 16 bases, with 11 bases left between them. The CDR3 extends over 12 amino acids. The CDR3 DNA reads TGTGCCAGCAGTGAATCCCTTTCAGTACTCCACTTT. It is translated as CASSESLSVLHF.

This chain uses TRBV19 with TRBJ2-5; 8 bases map to TRBD1. Germline CDR1 reads LNHDA; CDR2 reads SQIVND (reference sequence). This CDR3 contains 15 residues. The trim removed 6 bases at V and 5 bases at J, leaving 11 bases unmatched. The CDR3 coding sequence is TGTGCCAGTAGCCCCAGACAGGGGAGTATGGAGACCCAGTACTTC. It yields the protein CASSPRQGSMETQYF.

This chain's CDR3 is CASSQGAGGYGYTF. Written as DNA, the CDR3 is TGTGCCAGCAGTCAGGGGGCAGGGGGCTATGGCTACACCTTC. The rearrangement joins TRBV6-2 or TRBV6-3 to TRBJ1-2; 8 nucleotides match TRBD1. Trimming removed 5 bases from V and 4 bases from J; junction bases left unmatched: 6. This CDR3 is 14 amino acids long. Germline V lookup: CDR1 MNHEY, CDR2 SVGEGT.

This clone was seen a handful of times. The chain couples TRBV5-1 to TRBJ1-1; a possible D gene is TRBD1 (5 bases). The CDR3 spans 18 residues. Germline assignment: CDR1 SGHRS and CDR2 YFSETQ. Between the trimmed V and J ends, which lost 10 bases and 3 bases, there was a span of 31 bases. In DNA, the CDR3 is TGCGCCCGATTTACTCGGGGGGGAAAGATGGTATGGGACACTGAAGCTTTCTTT. Its translation is CARFTRGGKMVWDTEAFF.

This sequence joins TRBV7-2 and TRBJ1-1, with TRBD1 identical over 7 bases. Germline trimming cut 4 bases from V and 5 bases from J; bases unmatched to any gene: 7. The CDR3 has 14 residues. Germline V lookup: CDR1 SGHTA, CDR2 FQGNSA. CDR3 DNA: TGTGCCAGCAGCTCGAGGACAGGCCAGACTGAAGCTTTCTTT. It encodes CASSSRTGQTEAFF.

V and J are TRBV28 and TRBJ1-1; 8 positions agree with TRBD1. The J segment lost 3 bases and the V segment lost 4 bases, leaving 13 bases of the junction unmatched. CDR3 length: 17 amino acids. Germline assignment: CDR1 MDHEN and CDR2 SYDVKM. The chain's CDR3 is CASSSSRTGRRYTEAFF. CDR3 sequence (DNA): TGTGCCAGCAGTTCCTCCCGGACAGGGAGGAGATACACTGAAGCTTTCTTT.

The chain couples TRBV10-3 to TRBJ2-3, with D possibly matching TRBD1 (5 bases). CDR1 and CDR2 (germline): ENHRY, SYGVKD. Trimming removed 2 bases from V and 3 bases from J, with 9 bases in between. The CDR3 spans 14 residues. CDR3 DNA: TGTGCCATCAGTGAGAGTCAGGGAACAGATACGCAGTATTTT. Protein: CAISESQGTDTQYF.

The chain couples TRBV15 to TRBJ2-5; no clear D. Looked up from germline, CDR1 is LNHNV and CDR2 is YYDKDF (reference sequence). The ends were cut back, 0 bases at V and 2 bases at J, with 10 bases in the middle. The length of the CDR3 is 15 residues. CDR3 DNA: TGTGCCACCAGCAGAGATTATGTCAGACAAGAGACCCAGTACTTC. Amino acids: CATSRDYVRQETQYF.

In its sample, this clone was seen a few times. The chain is built from TRBV27 and TRBJ2-5, with TRBD2 matching over 11 bases. CDR3 length equals 14 residues. With V trimmed by 4 bases and J by 5 bases, 3 bases remained unmatched. Germline assignment: CDR1 MNHEY and CDR2 SMNVEV (reference sequence). CDR3 nucleotide sequence: TGTGCCAGCAGTTCTTGGACTAGCGGGGAGACCCAGTACTTC. It encodes CASSSWTSGETQYF.

The chain combines TRBV19 with TRBJ1-1; 8 nucleotides align to TRBD1. Germline V gene sequence: CDR1 LNHDA, CDR2 SQIVND (reference sequence). CDR3 length: 15 residues. The V and J ends lost 8 bases and 1 base, in that order; junction bases with no gene match: 9. CDR3 in amino acids: CASATYRGANTEAFF. DNA for the CDR3: TGTGCCAGTGCTACATACAGGGGGGCGAACACTGAAGCTTTCTTT. Combining the CDR3 with reference TRBV19 and TRBJ1-1 gives the whole variable domain DGGITQSPKYLFRKEGQNVTLSCEQNLNHDAMYWYRQDPGQGLRLIYYSQIVNDFQKGDIAEGYSVSREKKESFPLTVTSAQKNPTAFYLCASATYRGANTEAFFGQGTRLTVV.

CDR3: CASSLEWGSHNEQFF. CDR3 coding DNA: TGTGCCAGCAGCTTGGAGTGGGGCAGCCACAATGAGCAGTTCTTC. The chain carries TRBV5-5 and TRBJ2-1, with TRBD1 as a possible D gene (5 bases). Germline V gene sequence: CDR1 SGHKS, CDR2 YYEKEE (reference sequence). The CDR3 runs to 15 residues. V lost 0 bases to trimming and J lost 5 bases, with 12 bases between them.

This chain links TRBV6-2 or TRBV6-3 with TRBJ1-2; 8 bases agree with TRBD1. After removal of 0 bases from V and 3 bases from J, the junction contained 6 bases not matched to a gene. The CDR3 has 16 residues. Germline-derived CDR1 and CDR2 are MNHEY and SVGEGT. Here the CDR3 reads CASSYSVQQGDYGYTF. The DNA of the CDR3 is TGTGCCAGCAGTTACTCAGTGCAACAGGGGGACTATGGCTACACCTTC.

The rearrangement links TRBV28 to TRBJ1-1; 10 bases are shared with TRBD1. This CDR3 contains 14 residues. CDR1 and CDR2 from the germline V gene are MDHEN and SYDVKM. V shed 5 bases, J shed 3 bases, and the junction held 3 bases outside the gene matches. CDR3 in amino acids: CASSRDRGYTEAFF. DNA of the CDR3: TGTGCCAGCAGTCGGGACAGGGGATACACTGAAGCTTTCTTT.

The chain employs TRBV7-9 and TRBJ2-5, with TRBD2 matching 13 bases. With V trimmed by 6 bases and J by 2 bases, 6 bases remained unmatched. The CDR3 covers 16 residues. CDR1 and CDR2 (germline): SEHNR, FQNEAQ (reference sequence). CDR3 nucleotides: TGTGCCAGCAGTACAACTAGCGGGGGGGAACAAGAGACCCAGTACTTC. Its protein product is CASSTTSGGEQETQYF. Full variable domain (rest looked up from reference TRBV7-9 and TRBJ2-5): DTGVSQNPRHKITKRGQNVTFRCDPISEHNRLYWYRQTLGQGPEFLTYFQNEAQLEKSRLLSDRFSAERPKGSFSTLEIQRTEQGDSAMYLCASSTTSGGEQETQYFGPGTRLLVL.

This chain uses TRBV24-1 with TRBJ2-1; 9 bases map to TRBD1. Losses at the gene ends were 3 bases for V and 12 bases for J; bases not matched to a gene: 11. The CDR3 spans 15 residues. From germline, CDR1 is KGHDR and CDR2 SFDVKD. The CDR3 DNA reads as TGTGCCACCAGTGATAGGAGACAGGGGGTATGGGGGCAGTTCTTC. Encoded protein: CATSDRRQGVWGQFF.

CDR3 region: CASSEAGAGGPENEQFF. CDR3 coding DNA: TGTGCCAGCAGTGAAGCGGGTGCGGGGGGGCCGGAGAATGAGCAGTTCTTC. This chain links TRBV2 with TRBJ2-1, with 9 bases matching TRBD2. V lost 0 bases, J lost 7 bases, and 10 bases stayed unmatched. Germline lookup yields CDR1 SNHLY and CDR2 FYNNEI. CDR3 length: 17 residues.

The rearrangement joins TRBV12-3 or TRBV12-4 to TRBJ1-2; D not resolved. The CDR3 length is 13 residues. Trimming cost V 7 bases and J 4 bases, with 13 bases left between them. In nucleotides, the CDR3 is TGTGCCAGCACCCTGAGGGATTTCTATGGCTACACCTTC. It encodes CASTLRDFYGYTF.

The gene calls are TRBV9 and TRBJ1-2; TRBD1 matches at 10 bases. J gave up 4 bases and V 1 base, and 4 bases lay outside the gene matches. The CDR3 totals 15 residues. The germline gives CDR1 SGDLS, CDR2 YYNGEE. In nucleotides, the CDR3 is TGTGCCAGCAGCGTAAGGACAGGGGGAAGCTATGGCTACACCTTC. Protein product: CASSVRTGGSYGYTF.

This sequence joins TRBV4-1 and TRBJ1-3; D not certain. CDR1 and CDR2 (germline): MGHRA, YSYEKL. Trimming took 4 bases from V and 0 from J, leaving 10 bases between them. The CDR3 has 15 residues. The CDR3 nucleotides read TGCGCCAGCAGCCCTCACAGAAACTCTGGAAACACCATATATTTT. This sequence encodes CASSPHRNSGNTIYF.